What follows are 30 T cell receptor beta chains derived from one specimen sequenced in a study of blood T cell repertoires in COVID-19. Method: immunoSEQ multiplex PCR; TCRdb's copy keeps in-frame clones and lacks some. The data hold approximately 140,000 clones, with 70% to 90% observed a single time. Sequenced: peripheral blood. The origin of the receptors is a woman aged 55 to 70 with COVID-19, enrolled during active disease.

The V call is TRBV18, the J call TRBJ1-1; the D gene is possibly TRBD1 (6 bases). CDR1 and CDR2 (germline): KGHSH, LQKENI. The CDR3 extends over 14 amino acids. Deletions cut 2 bases from V and 4 bases from J, with 11 bases between. The DNA for the CDR3 is TGTGCCAGCTCACCATCGGGGGGCTTCACTGAAGCTTTCTTT. Translating gives CASSPSGGFTEAFF.

This clone was picked up one time. This chain uses TRBV28 with TRBJ1-2; possibly TRBD1 for D (6 bases). Germline V gives CDR1 MDHEN, CDR2 SYDVKM. This CDR3 has 12 amino acids. Trimming took off 11 bases at V and 5 bases at J, with 15 bases between the two ends. The CDR3 coding sequence is TGTGCCGGGGTGGACAGAAATTATGGCTACACCTTC. Protein sequence: CAGVDRNYGYTF.

This clone was seen only once. The genes are TRBV7-9 and TRBJ1-6, with D perhaps matching TRBD1 (5 bases). Germline loops: CDR1 SEHNR, CDR2 FQNEAQ (reference sequence). V lost 1 base and J lost 11, with 15 bases in between. The CDR3 has 15 residues. Here the CDR3 reads CASSLGVTELTPLHF. The CDR3 coding sequence is TGTGCCAGCAGCTTAGGGGTGACAGAGCTCACACCCCTCCACTTT. The variable domain in full, with the rest retrieved from reference TRBV7-9 and TRBJ1-6, is DTGVSQNPRHKITKRGQNVTFRCDPISEHNRLYWYRQTLGQGPEFLTYFQNEAQLEKSRLLSDRFSAERPKGSFSTLEIQRTEQGDSAMYLCASSLGVTELTPLHFGNGTRLTVT.

Written as DNA, the CDR3 is TGTGCCAGCAGCGCTACTAGCGGGGGCCCCCAAGAGACCCAGTACTTC. The encoded protein is CASSATSGGPQETQYF. This chain connects TRBV5-4 to TRBJ2-5; 11 nucleotides agree with TRBD2. The V gene end was trimmed by 4 bases and the J gene end by 1 base; junction bases not matched to a gene: 6. The CDR3 is 16 residues long. The germline gives CDR1 SGHNT, CDR2 YYREEE (reference sequence).

This clone has more than one count but fewer than ten. The chain joins TRBV19 to TRBJ1-5; 12 bases agree with TRBD1. This CDR3 is 17 amino acids long. V was pared by 2 bases and J by 7 bases, with 9 bases of the junction left unmatched. Per germline, CDR1 LNHDA and CDR2 SQIVND (reference sequence). The CDR3 spells CASSITGTGGFAQPQHF. CDR3 bases: TGTGCCAGTAGTATAACCGGGACAGGGGGCTTTGCGCAGCCCCAGCATTTT.

The J gene is TRBJ2-1, the V gene TRBV6-4; TRBD1 is a possible D gene (5 bases). The V and J ends lost 5 bases and 0 bases respectively, with 11 bases between them. This CDR3 region has 15 residues. The germline V gene encodes CDR1 MRHNA and CDR2 SNTAGT. In DNA, the CDR3 is TGTGCCAGCAGTCAAGACAGAAACTCCTACAATGAGCAGTTCTTC. Translated: CASSQDRNSYNEQFF.

The V and J genes are TRBV6-2 or TRBV6-3 and TRBJ2-7; TRBD1 is a possible D gene (5 bases). The CDR3 sequence is 12 residues long. Germline CDR1 is MNHEY and CDR2 is SVGEGT. The V gene lost 5 bases and the J gene lost 1 base, with 6 bases spanning the gap. For the CDR3, the DNA is TGTGCCAGCAGTGCAGGGTCCTACGAGCAGTACTTC. Translated: CASSAGSYEQYF.

This sequence joins TRBV10-1 and TRBJ2-1, with D possibly TRBD2 on 5 matching bases. The germline V and J ends were trimmed by 3 bases and 4 bases, with 13 bases remaining between them. Germline CDR1 and CDR2: WNHNN and SYGVQD (reference sequence). This CDR3 spans 15 amino acids. CDR3 amino acids: CASSDRGSRYNEQFF. In nucleotides, the CDR3 is TGCGCCAGCAGTGATCGGGGTTCGCGTTACAATGAGCAGTTCTTC.

V and J are TRBV29-1 and TRBJ1-5; TRBD1 is a possible D gene (6 bases). Trimming left V 4 bases short and J 0 bases short, with 7 bases between. CDR1 and CDR2 (germline): SQVTM, ANQGSEA. This CDR3 has 13 amino acids. This CDR3 reads CSVGTDSNQPQHF. The CDR3 DNA follows: TGCAGCGTTGGGACAGATAGCAATCAGCCCCAGCATTTT.

The V and J genes are TRBV3-1 (or the pseudogene TRBV3-2) and TRBJ1-1; D uncertain. Looked up from germline, CDR1 is LGHDT and CDR2 is YNNKEL (reference sequence). V was trimmed by 1 base and J by 2 bases, leaving 11 bases between them. The CDR3 contains 15 residues. CDR3 region: CASSQGGGLNTEAFF. For the CDR3, the DNA is TGTGCCAGCAGCCAAGGAGGAGGCCTTAACACTGAAGCTTTCTTT.

This chain uses TRBV11-2 with TRBJ2-2, with D possibly matching TRBD1 (6 bases). Germline CDR1 SGHAT, CDR2 FQNNGV. The ends were cut back, 5 bases at V and 4 bases at J, with 14 bases in the middle. The CDR3 runs 15 residues. The CDR3 DNA follows: TGTGCCAGCAGCCTAAACAGGGTTTTCACCGGGGAGCTGTTTTTT. It is translated as CASSLNRVFTGELFF.

This chain joins TRBV4-3 and TRBJ2-2, with D perhaps matching TRBD2 (5 bases). Trimming shortened V by 1 base and J by 4 bases, and 7 bases separated the two germline ends. The CDR3 runs to 14 residues. Germline CDR1 is LGHNA and CDR2 is YSLEER. CDR3 nucleotides: TGCGCCAGCAGCCAAGTCCGGGGCACCGGGGAGCTGTTTTTT. Translated, it gives CASSQVRGTGELFF.

The chain combines TRBV29-1 with TRBJ2-7; D possibly corresponds to TRBD1 (5 bases). The V and J ends lost 7 bases and 4 bases respectively, with 14 bases between them. Germline values: CDR1 SQVTM, CDR2 ANQGSEA. The CDR3 is made up of 12 amino acids. This CDR3 reads CSAAEQEYEQYF. The CDR3 nucleotides are TGCAGCGCCGCGGAACAGGAATACGAGCAGTACTTC.

This clone was picked up one time. The V and J genes are TRBV6-5 and TRBJ1-2; 9 nucleotides line up with TRBD1. J gave up 8 bases and V 2 bases, and 3 bases lay outside the gene matches. CDR1 and CDR2 (germline): MNHEY, SVGAGI. The CDR3 runs 13 residues. The CDR3 coding sequence is TGTGCCAGCAGTTACGGGACAGGGTCCGGCTACACCTTC. It codes for CASSYGTGSGYTF.

The J gene is TRBJ2-7, the V gene TRBV7-2; D is undetermined. The CDR3 totals 15 residues. V lost 6 bases and J lost 3, with 18 bases in between. Germline lookup yields CDR1 SGHTA and CDR2 FQGNSA. CDR3 nucleotides: TGTGCCAGCAGTCGAGATATACGCGGCCACTACGAGCAGTACTTC. It yields the protein CASSRDIRGHYEQYF.

This clone has only a few counts. V usage is TRBV27 and J usage is TRBJ2-3, with TRBD2 matching 9 bases. The CDR3 length is 18 residues. CDR1 is MNHEY, CDR2 SMNVEV, per germline (reference sequence). V was clipped by 6 bases and J by 0 bases; unmatched bases: 13. The CDR3 DNA sequence: TGTGCCAGCAGCCGTCCGGGACTAGCTGGCCTAAGCACAGATACGCAGTATTTT. Translating it yields CASSRPGLAGLSTDTQYF.

The chain joins TRBV5-1 to TRBJ1-2; TRBD1 aligns across 12 bases. J lost 5 bases, V lost 4 bases, and 3 bases had no gene match. This CDR3 comprises 14 residues. Germline CDR1 is SGHRS and CDR2 is YFSETQ. CDR3 protein: CASSPGQGAYGYTF. The CDR3 coding sequence is TGCGCCAGCAGCCCGGGACAGGGGGCGTATGGCTACACCTTC.

The CDR3 protein is CASSSGPVNYGYTF. Here the CDR3 DNA reads TGCGCCAGCAGCTCAGGGCCGGTTAACTATGGCTACACCTTC. The V gene is TRBV5-1, the J gene TRBJ1-2, with a weak D call TRBD1 (5 bases). From germline, CDR1 is SGHRS and CDR2 YFSETQ. CDR3 size: 14 residues. V was shortened by 3 bases and J by 1 base, with 10 bases between the two germline ends. The variable domain in full, with the rest retrieved from reference TRBV5-1 and TRBJ1-2, is KAGVTQTPRYLIKTRGQQVTLSCSPISGHRSVSWYQQTPGQGLQFLFEYFSETQRNKGNFPGRFSGRQFSNSRSEMNVSTLELGDSALYLCASSSGPVNYGYTFGSGTRLTVV.

This clone occurred a few times. Relative to the germline gene, one junction end is altered; a read error may explain this. The rearrangement joins TRBV7-9 to TRBJ2-6, with a tentative D call TRBD2 (6 bases). This CDR3 contains 11 residues. Germline CDR1 is SEHNR and CDR2 is FQNEAQ (reference sequence). This chain's CDR3 is CASSEGLRGRF. The CDR3 DNA reads as TGTGCCAGCAGCGAGGGGCTCCGGGGGAGGTTC.

This chain joins TRBV7-2 and TRBJ2-3; D might be TRBD2 (6 bases). CDR1 SGHTA and CDR2 FQGNSA come from the germline V gene. The CDR3 consists of 14 residues. V was pared by 5 bases and J by 2 bases, with 11 bases between. In DNA form, the CDR3 reads TGTGCCAGCAGCACGAGGCGGGACACAGATACGCAGTATTTT. Protein: CASSTRRDTDTQYF.

J is TRBJ1-1 and V is TRBV3-1 (or the pseudogene TRBV3-2), with D tentatively TRBD1 (5 bases). Trimming removed 7 bases from V and 1 base from J, with 10 bases in between. The V gene's germline CDR1 is LGHDT and CDR2 YNNKEL (reference sequence). This CDR3 contains 13 residues. The CDR3 DNA is TGTGCCAGCATGGGGGGGTCGAACACTGAAGCTTTCTTT. As protein: CASMGGSNTEAFF.

The chain links TRBV28 to TRBJ1-2; 8 nucleotides match TRBD1. The CDR3 consists of 19 residues. CDR1 and CDR2 (germline): MDHEN, SYDVKM. V lost 6 bases to trimming and J lost 6 bases; unmatched junction nucleotides: 24. CDR3 nucleotides: TGTGCCAGCAGCCCCCAACTAAACAGGGGGGGTGGGATCAGACATGGCTACACCTTC. Residues: CASSPQLNRGGGIRHGYTF.

This clone was observed once. The chain uses TRBV6-2 or TRBV6-3 and TRBJ1-2, with 12 bases that match TRBD1. This CDR3 region has 18 residues. V was clipped by 0 bases and J by 6 bases; unmatched bases: 11. Germline CDR1 reads MNHEY; CDR2 reads SVGEGT. Written as DNA, the CDR3 is TGTGCCAGCAGTTACTCGATGGGACAGGGGGCGATGAGTGATGGCTACACCTTC. Translating gives CASSYSMGQGAMSDGYTF.

The genes are TRBV7-8 and TRBJ1-4, with 9 bases fitting TRBD1. V gave up 5 bases and J gave up 3 bases; unmatched junction bases: 4. There are 15 residues in the CDR3. Germline V gene data show CDR1 as SGHVS and CDR2 as FQNEAQ. The CDR3 DNA reads TGTGCCAGCAGCCCTCGGACAGGGGCTAATGAAAAACTGTTTTTT. Amino acid sequence: CASSPRTGANEKLFF.

The chain joins TRBV19 to TRBJ2-3; TRBD2 aligns across 13 bases. Per germline, CDR1 LNHDA and CDR2 SQIVND (reference sequence). After removal of 5 bases from V and 0 bases from J, the junction contained 8 bases not matched to a gene. This CDR3 is built from 18 residues. The CDR3 reads CASSLTSGGSASTDTQYF. CDR3 sequence (DNA): TGTGCCAGTAGTCTGACTAGCGGGGGGTCCGCTAGCACAGATACGCAGTATTTT.

The chain links TRBV6-5 to TRBJ1-4; no clear D gene. CDR1 is MNHEY, CDR2 SVGAGI, per germline. The CDR3 is 11 residues long. With 7 bases removed from V and 5 bases from J, the gap between germline ends came to 5 bases. For the CDR3, the DNA is TGTGCCAGCACCCTCAATGAAAAACTGTTTTTT. Residues: CASTLNEKLFF.

The chain employs TRBV7-9 and TRBJ1-6; 8 bases line up with TRBD1. CDR1 and CDR2 from the germline V gene are SEHNR and FQNEAQ (reference sequence). This CDR3 comprises 17 residues. V lost 4 bases, J lost 5 bases, and 10 bases stayed unmatched. The CDR3 here is CASSYHSGTGDNSPLHF. CDR3 in DNA: TGTGCCAGCAGCTACCACTCCGGGACAGGCGATAATTCACCCCTCCACTTT.

The gene calls are TRBV9 and TRBJ1-1; a possible D gene is TRBD1 (5 bases). The CDR3 is 13 residues long. Germline CDR1 is SGDLS and CDR2 is YYNGEE. The V and J ends lost 4 bases and 5 bases respectively, with 12 bases between them. The CDR3 loop reads CASSQSGGTEAFF. The DNA of the CDR3 is TGTGCCAGCAGCCAAAGCGGGGGGACTGAAGCTTTCTTT.

This chain uses TRBV4-1 with TRBJ2-1; D perhaps matches TRBD2 (5 bases). CDR3 size: 18 residues. V shed 5 bases and J shed 6 bases, with 26 bases lying between them. Per germline, CDR1 MGHRA and CDR2 YSYEKL. This CDR3 is CASSARKLDSSSLNEQFF. In DNA form, the CDR3 reads TGCGCCAGCAGCGCACGAAAGCTGGACTCTAGTTCCCTCAATGAGCAGTTCTTC.

The table lists this clone with a few counts. V is TRBV10-3 and J is TRBJ1-5; TRBD1 might be the D (5 bases). Germline loops: CDR1 ENHRY, CDR2 SYGVKD. This CDR3 is 14 amino acids long. Trimming cost V 4 bases and J 5 bases, with 12 bases left between them. The CDR3, as DNA: TGTGCCATCAGTGGCGGCGGCAGGGATCAGCCCCAGCATTTT. Translating it yields CAISGGGRDQPQHF.